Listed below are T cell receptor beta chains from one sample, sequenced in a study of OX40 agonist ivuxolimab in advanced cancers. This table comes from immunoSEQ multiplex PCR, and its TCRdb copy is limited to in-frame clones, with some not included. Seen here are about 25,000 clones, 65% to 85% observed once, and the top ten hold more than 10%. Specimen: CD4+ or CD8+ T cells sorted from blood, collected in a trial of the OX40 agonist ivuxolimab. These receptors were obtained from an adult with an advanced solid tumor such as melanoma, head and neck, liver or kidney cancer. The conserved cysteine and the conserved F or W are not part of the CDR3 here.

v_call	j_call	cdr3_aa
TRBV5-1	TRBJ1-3	ASSPGMYGNTIY
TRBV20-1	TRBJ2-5	SANSGETQY
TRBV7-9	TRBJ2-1	ASSSNQGGTYNEQF
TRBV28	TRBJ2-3	ASSEAGGHTDTQY
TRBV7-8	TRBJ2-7	ASSPLAGAAYEQY
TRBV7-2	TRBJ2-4	ASSFPSIDIQY
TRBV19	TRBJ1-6	ASSILTPGGSSPLH
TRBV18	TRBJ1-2	ASRQGSNYGYT
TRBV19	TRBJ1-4	ASSGQGLTEKLF
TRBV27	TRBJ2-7	ASSPQGRETLYEQY
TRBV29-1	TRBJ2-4	SVEGPYGQNIQY
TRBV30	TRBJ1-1	AWSVQENTEAF
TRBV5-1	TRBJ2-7	ASSLAVNPTNEQY
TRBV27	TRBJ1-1	ASSLSGWNTEAF
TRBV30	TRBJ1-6	AWSVLGTENSPLH
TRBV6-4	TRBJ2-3	ASSRTSGGTDTQY
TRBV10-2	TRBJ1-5	ASSEWSSSNQPQH
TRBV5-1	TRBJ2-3	ASSPGTSGYSTDTQY
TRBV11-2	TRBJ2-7	ASSFRRDRPYEQY
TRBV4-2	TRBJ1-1	ASRLIGPGRNTEAF
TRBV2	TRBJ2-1	ASSDGAGGPHNEQF
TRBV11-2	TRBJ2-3	ASSSVPGQGSTQY